The 14 T cell receptor beta chains below come from one sample, sequenced in a study of blood T cell repertoires in COVID-19. The repertoire was sequenced with immunoSEQ multiplex PCR; TCRdb's copy has only in-frame clones and lacks some. Altogether about 150,000 clones are present, more than 75% being singletons, with the ten largest covering 4.5% to 6%. The sequenced sample was peripheral blood. The receptors shown here come from a woman aged 45-60 years with acute or convalescent COVID-19.

CDR3 in DNA: TGTGCCATCAGTGAGCGAGGAGACGATTCACCCCTCCACTTT. This gives the protein CAISERGDDSPLHF. The V and J genes are TRBV10-3 and TRBJ1-6; D gene ambiguous. Between the trimmed V and J ends, which lost 2 bases and 8 bases, there was a span of 10 bases. Germline V lookup: CDR1 ENHRY, CDR2 SYGVKD. The length of the CDR3 is 14 residues.

J is TRBJ2-2 and V is TRBV3-1 (or the pseudogene TRBV3-2), with a possible D match to TRBD2 (7 bases). Germline CDR1 reads LGHDT; CDR2 reads YNNKEL (reference sequence). V was clipped by 3 bases and J by 4 bases, with 15 bases between them. This CDR3 is built from 16 residues. The CDR3 sequence: CASSQTGGRGTGELFF. CDR3 in DNA: TGTGCCAGCAGCCAGACGGGGGGCCGGGGCACCGGGGAGCTGTTTTTT.

This clone turned up a few times. This chain joins TRBV7-2 and TRBJ2-1; TRBD1 matches at 8 bases. Germline CDR1 SGHTA, CDR2 FQGNSA. This CDR3 region has 16 residues. The ends lost 3 bases at V and 8 bases at J; junction bases unmatched: 12. CDR3 sequence: CASSLRGTGWTDEQFF. CDR3 in DNA: TGTGCCAGCAGCTTGAGGGGGACAGGATGGACGGATGAGCAGTTCTTC. Filled out from reference TRBV7-2 and TRBJ2-1, the complete variable domain reads GAGVSQSPSNKVTEKGKDVELRCDPISGHTALYWYRQSLGQGLEFLIYFQGNSAPDKSGLPSDRFSAERTGGSVSTLTIQRTQQEDSAVYLCASSLRGTGWTDEQFFGPGTRLTVL.

The chain uses TRBV7-2 and TRBJ2-3; 9 positions match TRBD2. J gave up 5 bases and V 4 bases, and 7 bases lay outside the gene matches. The CDR3 consists of 15 residues. Germline V gene lookup returns CDR1 SGHTA and CDR2 FQGNSA. Written as DNA, the CDR3 is TGTGCCAGCAGCTCAAGCGGGGGGCGTGGAGATACGCAGTATTTT. Protein product: CASSSSGGRGDTQYF.

The rearrangement joins TRBV4-3 to TRBJ1-6; TRBD1 matches 8 bases. The V gene end was trimmed by 4 bases and the J gene end by 4 bases; junction bases not matched to a gene: 12. Germline V gene sequence: CDR1 LGHNA, CDR2 YSLEER. The CDR3 loop spans 18 amino acids. CDR3 nucleotide sequence: TGCGCCAGCAGCCCCGGACAGGGCTTAAGGTGGTATAATTCACCCCTCCACTTT. Protein: CASSPGQGLRWYNSPLHF.

The chain couples TRBV3-1 (or the pseudogene TRBV3-2) to TRBJ1-1; no definite D call. The CDR3 has 14 residues. Germline V gives CDR1 LGHDT, CDR2 YNNKEL (reference sequence). Trimming left V 0 bases short and J 4 bases short, with 9 bases between. CDR3 amino acids: CASSQDQVSTEAFF. CDR3 sequence (DNA): TGTGCCAGCAGCCAAGATCAGGTGAGCACTGAAGCTTTCTTT.

The chain recombines TRBV11-1 with TRBJ2-7; 12 positions match TRBD2. V shed 4 bases, J shed 3 bases, and the junction held 7 bases outside the gene matches. This CDR3 spans 16 amino acids. Germline values: CDR1 SGHAT, CDR2 FQDESV (reference sequence). DNA of the CDR3: TGTGCCAGCAGCTCTCTAGCGACTAGCGGGGGCTACGAGCAGTACTTC. Its protein product is CASSSLATSGGYEQYF. Together with reference TRBV11-1 and TRBJ2-7, the CDR3 gives the full variable domain: EAEVAQSPRYKITEKSQAVAFWCDPISGHATLYWYRQILGQGPELLVQFQDESVVDDSQLPKDRFSAERLKGVDSTLKIQPAELGDSAMYLCASSSLATSGGYEQYFGPGTRLTVT.

This clone was picked up a small number of times. CDR3 sequence: CAISDPGNQPQHF. The CDR3 nucleotides are TGTGCCATCAGTGATCCGGGAAATCAGCCCCAGCATTTT. The chain has TRBV10-3 and TRBJ1-5; D is ambiguous. The CDR3 covers 13 residues. Germline CDR1 is ENHRY and CDR2 is SYGVKD. V was clipped by 3 bases and J by 4 bases, with 7 bases between them.

In its sample, this clone was seen once. V and J are TRBV4-3 and TRBJ2-5, with 14 bases that match TRBD2. Trimming cost V 2 bases and J 5 bases; bases outside gene matches: 4. Germline V gene lookup returns CDR1 LGHNA and CDR2 YSLEER. The CDR3 is 16 residues long. DNA for the CDR3: TGCGCCAGCAGCCAAAGACTAGCGGGGGGGCTGGAGACCCAGTACTTC. This translates into CASSQRLAGGLETQYF.

The gene calls are TRBV6-1 and TRBJ1-6; 7 bases are shared with TRBD1. This CDR3 region has 15 residues. Germline CDR1 is MNHNS and CDR2 is SASEGT. The V segment lost 0 bases and the J segment 10 bases; nucleotides outside the gene matches: 6. CDR3 residues: CASSEAYSRGSPLHF. The CDR3 DNA follows: TGTGCCAGCAGTGAAGCGTACAGCAGGGGGTCACCCCTCCACTTT.

The J gene is TRBJ1-2, the V gene TRBV6-6; no clear D gene. The V end was cut by 7 bases, the J end by 2 bases, with 11 bases between. This CDR3 spans 13 amino acids. CDR1 MNHNY and CDR2 SVGAGI come from the germline V gene (reference sequence). In nucleotides, the CDR3 is TGTGCCAGCACCGCTCCCGCGAACTATGGCTACACCTTC. It yields the protein CASTAPANYGYTF.

This clone was found once. V usage is TRBV7-8 and J usage is TRBJ1-5, with 8 bases fitting TRBD1. Germline V gene lookup returns CDR1 SGHVS and CDR2 FQNEAQ. V shed 1 base, J shed 11 bases, and the junction held 10 bases outside the gene matches. The CDR3 extends over 15 amino acids. CDR3 nucleotide sequence: TGTGCCAGCAGCTTAGGAGGACAGGGAGGATTCACCCAGCATTTT. Its translation: CASSLGGQGGFTQHF.

The table lists this clone with a few counts. V and J are TRBV4-1 and TRBJ2-1; D unresolved. The CDR3 sequence is 12 residues long. V lost 4 bases and J 7 bases, leaving 8 bases between the germline ends. Germline-derived CDR1 and CDR2 are MGHRA and YSYEKL. The chain's CDR3 is CASSPNENEQFF. CDR3 coding DNA: TGCGCCAGCAGCCCCAATGAGAATGAGCAGTTCTTC.

The J gene is TRBJ2-1, the V gene TRBV9; 10 nucleotides align to TRBD2. Trimming at V came to 0 bases and at J to 5 bases, leaving 5 bases not matched to a gene. The CDR3 is 16 amino acids. The germline V gene has CDR1 SGDLS and CDR2 YYNGEE. The CDR3 DNA reads TGTGCCAGCAGCGTAGCCCTAGCGGGGGAGCACAATGAGCAGTTCTTC. This codes for CASSVALAGEHNEQFF. Drawing the rest from reference TRBV9 and TRBJ2-1, the complete variable domain is DSGVTQTPKHLITATGQRVTLRCSPRSGDLSVYWYQQSLDQGLQFLIQYYNGEERAKGNILERFSAQQFPDLHSELNLSSLELGDSALYFCASSVALAGEHNEQFFGPGTRLTVL.